These 19 T cell receptor beta chains share one sample of origin, sequenced in a study of T-cell reconstitution after alpha-beta-depleted transplantation in children. Unique molecular identifiers were incorporated into the prepared TCRbeta library. One entry per CDR3 protein results from TCRdb running MiXCR on the PCR reads. The profile shows roughly 300,000 distinct CDR3 sequences, 10% of them singletons. Here the sequenced sample was PBMCs from the stem cell graft donor, taken from the stem cell graft. The receptors derive from a human donor who donated a stem cell graft to a child with acute lymphoblastic leukemia.

CDR3 in amino acids: CARRGGTYSYEQYF. CDR3 bases: TGTGCCCGACGGGGGGGGACATACTCCTACGAGCAGTACTTC. The chain is built from TRBV21-1 and TRBJ2-7; TRBD1 was called by the table and not checked on the DNA. TRBV21-1 is labeled a pseudogene. This CDR3 spans 14 amino acids.

This clonotype was seen more than once but under ten times. The V call is TRBV29-1, the J call TRBJ2-7; unclear D gene. The CDR3 extends over 12 amino acids. V was shortened by 1 base and J by 3 bases, with 7 bases between the two germline ends. Germline values: CDR1 SQVTM, CDR2 ANQGSEA. For the CDR3, the DNA is TGCAGCGTTGAAGGCAGATTCTACGAGCAGTACTTC. It yields the protein CSVEGRFYEQYF.

The chain links TRBV5-6 to TRBJ2-7; D is possibly TRBD2 (6 bases). This CDR3 is built from 14 residues. Trimming removed 1 base from V and 2 bases from J, with 10 bases in between. Germline V CDR1 and CDR2: SGHDT, YYEEEE. For the CDR3, the DNA is TGTGCCAGCAGCTTGATAACTAGCCCCTACGAGCAGTACTTC. This encodes CASSLITSPYEQYF. The variable domain in full, with the rest retrieved from reference TRBV5-6 and TRBJ2-7, is DAGVTQSPTHLIKTRGQQVTLRCSPKSGHDTVSWYQQALGQGPQFIFQYYEEEERQRGNFPDRFSGHQFPNYSSELNVNALLLGDSALYLCASSLITSPYEQYFGPGTRLTVT.

This clonotype was detected a few times. The rearrangement joins TRBV7-9 to TRBJ2-1, with 8 bases fitting TRBD1. Germline V CDR1 and CDR2: SEHNR, FQNEAQ (reference sequence). The CDR3 is 14 residues long. The ends lost 5 bases at V and 8 bases at J; junction bases unmatched: 8. The CDR3 loop is CASSPGTGVYEQFF. The CDR3 region has the DNA TGTGCCAGCAGCCCCGGGACAGGCGTATATGAGCAGTTCTTC.

CDR3 bases: TGTGCCAGCGGGCGGATGAGCGGGGCAGATACGCAGTATTTT. Protein sequence: CASGRMSGADTQYF. The gene calls are TRBV19 and TRBJ2-3; TRBD2 aligns across 7 bases. V lost 9 bases, J lost 4 bases, and 10 bases stayed unmatched. Germline V gives CDR1 LNHDA, CDR2 SQIVND (reference sequence). The length of the CDR3 is 14 residues. Supplemented by reference TRBV19 and TRBJ2-3, the full variable domain reads DGGITQSPKYLFRKEGQNVTLSCEQNLNHDAMYWYRQDPGQGLRLIYYSQIVNDFQKGDIAEGYSVSREKKESFPLTVTSAQKNPTAFYLCASGRMSGADTQYFGPGTRLTVL.

In its sample, this clonotype was seen many times. The rearrangement uses TRBV24-1 and TRBJ2-1, with TRBD2 as a possible D gene (6 bases). Germline CDR1 and CDR2: KGHDR and SFDVKD. CDR3 size: 14 residues. V lost 9 bases to trimming and J lost 1 base, with 12 bases between them. CDR3: CATGDSGSYNEQFF. The DNA for the CDR3 is TGTGCCACCGGGGATAGCGGATCCTACAATGAGCAGTTCTTC.

This clonotype occurred once. This chain joins TRBV7-9 and TRBJ2-7; no clear D. The CDR3 contains 14 residues. The V gene's germline CDR1 is SEHNR and CDR2 FQNEAQ (reference sequence). Trimming stripped 5 bases from V and 5 bases from J, with 16 bases between. The CDR3 DNA sequence: TGTGCCAGCAGCGTCAATGGACCGGTGGACGAGCAGTACTTC. This translates into CASSVNGPVDEQYF.

This clonotype came up many times. This chain uses TRBV28 with TRBJ2-6; maybe TRBD2 (6 bases). Germline CDR1 and CDR2: MDHEN and SYDVKM. The CDR3 extends over 14 amino acids. V lost 7 bases and J lost 0, with 7 bases in between. DNA of the CDR3: TGTGCCAGCATGCGGGACTCTGGGGCCAACGTCCTGACTTTC. Encoded protein: CASMRDSGANVLTF. Drawing the rest from reference TRBV28 and TRBJ2-6, the complete variable domain is DVKVTQSSRYLVKRTGEKVFLECVQDMDHENMFWYRQDPGLGLRLIYFSYDVKMKEKGDIPEGYSVSREKKERFSLILESASTNQTSMYLCASMRDSGANVLTFGAGSRLTVL.

This clonotype was counted only a few times. The rearrangement joins TRBV5-1 to TRBJ1-1; D possibly corresponds to TRBD1 (5 bases). The V gene lost 3 bases and the J gene lost 4 bases, with 13 bases spanning the gap. This CDR3 contains 14 residues. Germline CDR1 is SGHRS and CDR2 is YFSETQ. In nucleotides, the CDR3 is TGCGCCAGCAGCTATTCTGACGGGACCACTGAAGCTTTCTTT. It yields the protein CASSYSDGTTEAFF. The full variable domain, in which reference TRBV5-1 and TRBJ1-1 provide the parts outside the CDR3, is KAGVTQTPRYLIKTRGQQVTLSCSPISGHRSVSWYQQTPGQGLQFLFEYFSETQRNKGNFPGRFSGRQFSNSRSEMNVSTLELGDSALYLCASSYSDGTTEAFFGQGTRLTVV.

The V gene is TRBV12-3 or TRBV12-4, the J gene TRBJ2-4; D not certain. Between the trimmed V and J ends, which lost 8 bases and 0 bases, there was a span of 14 bases. The CDR3 is 15 amino acids. CDR3 in amino acids: CASGRTLLAKNIQYF. The CDR3, as DNA: TGTGCCAGCGGGCGCACCCTTCTAGCCAAAAACATTCAGTACTTC.

This clonotype was counted ten times or more. The rearrangement joins TRBV3-1 to TRBJ2-1; 7 nucleotides align to TRBD2. J lost 9 bases, V lost 3 bases, and 11 bases had no gene match. Germline CDR1 reads LGHDT; CDR2 reads YNNKEL (reference sequence). The length of the CDR3 is 15 residues. CDR3 loop: CASSQGDYRFGEQFF. As DNA, the CDR3 is TGTGCCAGCAGCCAGGGGGACTACCGCTTTGGTGAGCAGTTCTTC.

The chain recombines TRBV10-3 with TRBJ2-1; perhaps TRBD1 as D (5 bases). V was trimmed by 3 bases and J by 4 bases, leaving 13 bases between them. CDR1 and CDR2 from the germline V gene are ENHRY and SYGVKD. The CDR3 runs 15 residues. For the CDR3, the DNA is TGTGCCATCAGTGACGACAGATCGAGGTACAATGAGCAGTTCTTC. The encoded protein is CAISDDRSRYNEQFF.

This clonotype came up a few times. This chain uses TRBV5-1 with TRBJ1-1; 8 positions agree with TRBD1. The V gene end was trimmed by 3 bases and the J gene end by 3 bases; junction bases not matched to a gene: 7. Germline loops: CDR1 SGHRS, CDR2 YFSETQ. CDR3 length equals 15 residues. Here the CDR3 reads CASSSDRVVHTEAFF. DNA of the CDR3: TGCGCCAGCAGCTCGGACAGGGTAGTGCACACTGAAGCTTTCTTT.

This clonotype was recorded many times. The chain employs TRBV6-5 and TRBJ1-2, with D possibly TRBD1 on 5 matching bases. This CDR3 comprises 15 residues. Per the germline V gene, CDR1 is MNHEY and CDR2 is SVGAGI. The V end lost 4 bases, the J end lost 2 bases, and 14 bases lay between the germline ends. The CDR3 region has the DNA TGTGCCAGCAGTTCATGGGACGGATGGAACTATGGCTACACCTTC. Amino acid sequence: CASSSWDGWNYGYTF.

This clonotype has just a few counts. This sequence joins TRBV29-1 and TRBJ2-1; D is unresolved. CDR3 size: 12 residues. Germline V lookup: CDR1 SQVTM, CDR2 ANQGSEA. Trimming took off 7 bases at V and 0 bases at J, with 7 bases between the two ends. The CDR3 bases are TGCAGCGCAATTGTCTCCTACAATGAGCAGTTCTTC. It specifies CSAIVSYNEQFF.

The sample holds many counts of this clonotype. The rearrangement links TRBV5-1 to TRBJ2-3; TRBD2 matches at 12 bases. With 2 bases clipped from V and 3 bases from J, the junction kept 7 bases outside the gene matches. Germline CDR1 and CDR2: SGHRS and YFSETQ. The CDR3 is 17 residues long. This CDR3 is CASSLYRTSGITDTQYF. The DNA of the CDR3 is TGCGCCAGCAGCTTATACCGGACTAGCGGGATAACAGATACGCAGTATTTT.

This clonotype came up a few times. The rearrangement joins TRBV5-1 to TRBJ2-1; tentatively, D is TRBD1 (6 bases). V was cut by 0 bases and J by 2 bases, with 12 bases left in between. Germline V gene data show CDR1 as SGHRS and CDR2 as YFSETQ. The CDR3 is 16 amino acids. The CDR3: CASSLAGEVAYNEQFF. The CDR3 DNA reads as TGCGCCAGCAGCTTGGCAGGGGAAGTTGCCTACAATGAGCAGTTCTTC. Complete variable domain (other parts from reference TRBV5-1 and TRBJ2-1): KAGVTQTPRYLIKTRGQQVTLSCSPISGHRSVSWYQQTPGQGLQFLFEYFSETQRNKGNFPGRFSGRQFSNSRSEMNVSTLELGDSALYLCASSLAGEVAYNEQFFGPGTRLTVL.

V is TRBV20-1 and J is TRBJ2-1; TRBD1 or TRBD2 may be the D gene (6 bases each). CDR3 length: 16 residues. The germline V gene has CDR1 DFQATT and CDR2 SNEGSKA (reference sequence). Trimming removed 3 bases at V and 1 base at J, with 16 bases between. This CDR3 reads CSARRGGGGSYNEQFF. CDR3 coding DNA: TGCAGTGCTAGGAGGGGTGGAGGGGGATCCTACAATGAGCAGTTCTTC.

At least ten counts were recorded for this clonotype. This chain connects TRBV12-3 or TRBV12-4 to TRBJ2-3; 8 bases align to TRBD2. The CDR3 sequence is 14 residues long. V was pared by 5 bases and J by 4 bases, with 5 bases of the junction left unmatched. The CDR3 DNA follows: TGTGCCAGCAGTGAAGGACTAGCCGCAGATACGCAGTATTTT. Its translation: CASSEGLAADTQYF.